The TCR beta chain described here comes from a study of T cell responses to AZD1222 COVID-19 vaccine (dated by TCRdb to about 2021). Study-level background: Because spike-specific TCR depth and breadth did not differ between the two schedules, AZD1222 recipients who got a second dose at roughly 4 weeks were pooled with those who got a second dose at roughly 12 weeks. TCR sequencing covered 233 trial participants: about 210 given two doses of AZD1222 and about 26 given two doses of MenACWY control vaccine. Trial participants were enrolled by age into 18-55, 56-69 and 70-plus year subgroups, with around 150, 28 and 57 TCR-sequenced participants respectively. Study-wide findings and limitations: Epitopes outside the regions mutated in the B.1.351 and B.1.1.7 variants were reportedly recognized by nearly half of the unique spike-specific TCRs. The 56-69-year group was small, and its depth increase did not reach significance, likely because of low power. Only five or six AZD1222 recipients were SARS-CoV-2 seropositive at baseline, limiting conclusions about previously exposed vaccinees. Because no day 14 peak-response samples were available, the repertoires could be characterized only after the peak T cell response. The whole spike protein was spanned by vaccine-associated CD4 TCRs, and dominant responses were seen in regions 160-218 and 743-854. A significant rise in spike-specific TCR breadth and depth was observed after two AZD1222 doses relative to day 0 and relative to MenACWY recipients. Participants were mostly white British, with more females than males. The authors suggested clonal diversity may have been underestimated.

The CDR3 regions of human TCRbeta chains were analyzed by immunosequencing. The published analysis was carried out like this. Repertoire TCRs were matched against a reference library of SARS-CoV-2-specific TCRs generated with the MIRA antigen-specificity platform. Breadth was defined as the fraction of unique TCRs that were SARS-CoV-2-associated. Depth was defined as the fraction of total T cells that were SARS-CoV-2-associated. Using the MIRA data, each spike-specific TCR was mapped to the spike region that the TCR reacts to and placed in a CD4 or CD8 class. Log10-transformed breadth and depth values were compared by one-way ANOVA with Sidak's multiple comparisons tests. TCRdb re-hosts the immuneACCESS table, in-frame sequences only. Its copies lack some clones; in the studies checked, an unresolved V gene accounts for under half of them, and the cause for the rest is not known. Clone size and V and J calls were adopted from that table, with D and trimming inferred from the DNA. For this sample there are about 170,000 clones; 87% appear just once. Approximately 2.5% of the sample is in the top ten clones.

About this clone: No cognate antigen has been identified for it. It has no much larger one-base neighbor in the sample; base qualities were not kept.

Read against the paper, the sample's time point label means: baseline before first vaccination. The vaccinee samples were drawn from two UK trials, COV001 and COV002, one of which was a single-blind randomized controlled phase 2/3 trial testing AZD1222 (ChAdOx1 nCoV-19) in healthy adults. For TCRbeta chain sequencing, PBMC samples were collected from trial participants at day 0 and at day 28 after the second dose. The germline V gene gives CDR1 as SGHNT and CDR2 as YENEEA. The CDR3 covers 15 residues, taking in both the cysteine and the phenylalanine. Only the CDR3 part of the read is kept: 45 bases, read in frame from the first base. Deletion took 1 base off V and 0 bases off J, with a span of 8 bases between the germline ends.

Sample: peripheral blood, taken on day 0 of AZD1222 vaccination. The TCR was taken from an adult in good health. The chain employs TRBV11-3 and TRBJ2-3; the D gene is unclear. The CDR3 reads as follows: CASSLGTDSTDTQYF. The sequence in DNA is TGTGCCAGCAGCTTAGGGACGGATAGCACAGATACGCAGTATTTT.